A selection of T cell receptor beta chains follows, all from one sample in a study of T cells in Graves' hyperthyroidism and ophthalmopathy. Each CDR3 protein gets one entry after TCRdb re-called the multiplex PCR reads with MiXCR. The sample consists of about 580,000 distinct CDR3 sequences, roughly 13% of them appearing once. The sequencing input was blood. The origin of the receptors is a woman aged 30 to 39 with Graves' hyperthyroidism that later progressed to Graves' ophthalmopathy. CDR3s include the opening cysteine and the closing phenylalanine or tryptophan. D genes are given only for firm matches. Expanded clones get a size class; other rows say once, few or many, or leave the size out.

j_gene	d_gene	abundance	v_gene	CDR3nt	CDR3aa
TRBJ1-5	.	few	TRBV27	TGTGCCAGCAGTTTATCAGGGGGAGAGATGTCCCAGCATTTT	CASSLSGGEMSQHF
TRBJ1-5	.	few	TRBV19	TGTGCCAGTAGTATGAGGGAAGGTACGGGGGCGAGGCCCCAGCATTTT	CASSMREGTGARPQHF
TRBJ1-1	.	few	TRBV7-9	TGTGCCAGCAGCTCGGAGTCCAGAAAAGCTTTCTTT	CASSSESRKAFF
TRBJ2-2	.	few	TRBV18	TGTGCCAGCTCACCACCGAACGGGGAGCTGTTTTTT	CASSPPNGELFF
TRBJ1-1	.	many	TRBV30	TGTGCCTGGAGCGTCGGGTCGCGAACTGAAGCTTTCTTT	CAWSVGSRTEAFF
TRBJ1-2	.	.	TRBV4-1	TGCGCCAGCAGCCACGGAAACCGGGACTCGCACTATGGCTACACCTTC	CASSHGNRDSHYGYTF
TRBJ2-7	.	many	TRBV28	TGTGCCAGCAGTCCAGGACTGCCTTATAGCGACGAGCAGTACTTC	CASSPGLPYSDEQYF
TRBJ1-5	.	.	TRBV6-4	TGTGCCAGCATTGCAGGGTATAGTAATCAGCCCCAGCATTTT	CASIAGYSNQPQHF
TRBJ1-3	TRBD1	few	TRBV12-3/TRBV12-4	TGTGCCAGCAGATCGCGTACGGCGGACAGGGAAAACACCATATATTTT	CASRSRTADRENTIYF
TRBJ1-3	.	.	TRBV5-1	TGCGCCAGCAGCGGGGACGGAGGCTCTGGAAACACCATATATTTT	CASSGDGGSGNTIYF